The 24 T cell receptor beta chains presented below share a single source sample, sequenced in a study of cytomegalovirus exposure and HLA in healthy donors. Data came from immunoSEQ multiplex PCR; TCRdb stores just in-frame clones and leaves some out. This table holds approximately 300,000 clones, roughly 88% found once. The source material was PBMCs. The receptors come from a woman aged 18-29 years in good health and CMV-seronegative.

This chain links TRBV18 with TRBJ1-3; possibly TRBD1 for D (5 bases). The CDR3 runs 14 residues. V was clipped by 6 bases and J by 1 base, with 10 bases between them. Germline assignment: CDR1 KGHSH and CDR2 LQKENI. The CDR3 DNA follows: TGTGCCAGCTCCCTCGGGGGGTCTGGAAACACCATATATTTT. Amino acid sequence: CASSLGGSGNTIYF.

This clone was recorded once. The V and J genes are TRBV4-3 and TRBJ2-7; TRBD2 matches at 10 bases. The CDR3 spans 16 residues. Trimming at V came to 0 bases and at J to 6 bases, leaving 8 bases not matched to a gene. Germline V CDR1 and CDR2: LGHNA, YSLEER. CDR3 coding DNA: TGCGCCAGCAGCCAAGATTTAGCTAGCGGGAGTGCCGAGCAGTACTTC. Translation gives CASSQDLASGSAEQYF.

This clone has only one observation. The chain uses TRBV27 and TRBJ2-7; 7 bases align to TRBD1. The V gene end was trimmed by 4 bases and the J gene end by 3 bases; junction bases not matched to a gene: 9. The length of the CDR3 is 15 residues. Germline V CDR1 and CDR2: MNHEY, SMNVEV (reference sequence). The CDR3 sequence: CASSSYTGASYEQYF. The CDR3 DNA reads as TGTGCCAGCAGTTCGTACACAGGGGCGAGCTACGAGCAGTACTTC.

J is TRBJ1-2 and V is TRBV6-1; D is uncertain. The CDR3 has 14 amino acids. CDR1 and CDR2 (germline): MNHNS, SASEGT. V was trimmed by 1 base and J by 5 bases, leaving 11 bases between them. The CDR3 DNA reads TGTGCCAGCAGTGAAGGAGGCAATTTATATGGCTACACCTTC. Translation gives CASSEGGNLYGYTF.

In regard to this clone: At one boundary the junction diverges from the germline segment, which might be a read error. This sequence joins TRBV18 and TRBJ1-4, with D tentatively TRBD1 (5 bases). Germline CDR1 is KGHSH and CDR2 is LQKENI. This CDR3 comprises 13 residues. CDR3 bases: TGTGCCAGTTCACCGACAGTTAATGAAAAACTGTTTTTT. This translates into CASSPTVNEKLFF.

This chain connects TRBV21-1 to TRBJ2-7; the D call of TRBD2 is as the table states it, not checked on the DNA. TRBV21-1 is listed as a pseudogene. The CDR3 has 14 amino acids. CDR3 sequence reads: CASSKVSDRGEQYF. CDR3 nucleotides: TGTGCCAGCAGCAAAGTCAGCGACCGGGGCGAGCAGTACTTC.

This clone was found once. The V call is TRBV2, the J call TRBJ2-3; D remains ambiguous. CDR3 length: 12 residues. V was shortened by 4 bases and J by 6 bases, with 8 bases between the two germline ends. The germline V gene has CDR1 SNHLY and CDR2 FYNNEI. This CDR3 reads CASSGDWDTQYF. CDR3 coding DNA: TGTGCCAGCAGTGGCGACTGGGATACGCAGTATTTT.

The chain links TRBV6-5 to TRBJ2-7; D might be TRBD1 (6 bases). This CDR3 region has 13 residues. Germline V CDR1 and CDR2: MNHEY, SVGAGI. V lost 5 bases to trimming and J lost 0 bases, with 8 bases between them. This CDR3 is CASSPRGSYEQYF. In DNA form, the CDR3 reads TGTGCCAGCAGTCCCAGGGGCTCCTACGAGCAGTACTTC.

The chain uses TRBV27 and TRBJ2-1; D might be TRBD2 (5 bases). Germline CDR1 MNHEY, CDR2 SMNVEV (reference sequence). This CDR3 contains 13 residues. Between the trimmed V and J ends, which lost 7 bases and 4 bases, there was a span of 11 bases. CDR3 sequence (DNA): TGTGCCAGCATGCCGGACTGGTACAATGAGCAGTTCTTC. It codes for CASMPDWYNEQFF.

The chain combines TRBV7-8 with TRBJ1-5, with D tentatively TRBD1 (6 bases). Trimming left V 5 bases short and J 5 bases short, with 7 bases between. This CDR3 spans 12 amino acids. Germline-derived CDR1 and CDR2 are SGHVS and FQNEAQ. The CDR3 DNA follows: TGTGCCAGCAGCCGGACAGATCAGCCCCAGCATTTT. Translated, it gives CASSRTDQPQHF.

In nucleotides, the CDR3 is TGTGCCAGCAGCCAAGATAGGGGGTTTGCGGAGACCCAGTACTTC. Translated: CASSQDRGFAETQYF. V and J are TRBV14 and TRBJ2-5, with D tentatively TRBD1 (6 bases). The V and J ends lost 0 bases and 5 bases respectively, with 13 bases between them. The germline V gene has CDR1 SGHDN and CDR2 FVKESK. CDR3 length equals 15 residues. The complete variable domain, with remaining parts taken from reference TRBV14 and TRBJ2-5, reads EAGVTQFPSHSVIEKGQTVTLRCDPISGHDNLYWYRRVMGKEIKFLLHFVKESKQDESGMPNNRFLAERTGGTYSTLKVQPAELEDSGVYFCASSQDRGFAETQYFGPGTRLLVL.

The chain links TRBV11-1 to TRBJ2-7, with 7 positions matching TRBD1. V lost 3 bases to trimming and J lost 3 bases; unmatched junction nucleotides: 8. The CDR3 has 15 amino acids. Looked up from germline, CDR1 is SGHAT and CDR2 is FQDESV (reference sequence). This chain's CDR3 is CASSLRQGWDYEQYF. The CDR3 DNA reads TGTGCCAGCAGCTTGCGACAGGGTTGGGACTACGAGCAGTACTTC.

The J gene is TRBJ2-3, the V gene TRBV4-2, with 13 nucleotides matching TRBD2. CDR1 and CDR2 (germline): LGHNA, YNFKEQ. With 0 bases clipped from V and 4 bases from J, the junction kept 7 bases outside the gene matches. This CDR3 comprises 18 residues. CDR3 loop: CASSQDRLAGGRSDTQYF. The CDR3 DNA follows: TGTGCCAGCAGCCAAGATCGACTAGCGGGGGGTAGGTCAGATACGCAGTATTTT.

This CDR3 is CASATQGRNEKLFF. Here the CDR3 DNA reads TGTGCCAGTGCAACTCAGGGCAGGAATGAAAAACTGTTTTTT. This rearrangement joins TRBV19 to TRBJ1-4, with a tentative D call TRBD1 (5 bases). There are 14 residues in the CDR3. V lost 8 bases to trimming and J lost 5 bases, with 15 bases between them. CDR1 is LNHDA, CDR2 SQIVND, per germline (reference sequence).

The V gene is TRBV2, the J gene TRBJ2-2, with 11 bases matching TRBD1. J lost 6 bases, V lost 7 bases, and 1 base had no gene match. Per germline, CDR1 SNHLY and CDR2 FYNNEI. There are 13 residues in the CDR3. CDR3 region: CASKDRGPGELFF. CDR3 DNA sequence: TGTGCCAGCAAGGACAGGGGGCCCGGGGAGCTGTTTTTT.

V usage is TRBV29-1 and J usage is TRBJ1-4; D uncertain. Germline V gene data show CDR1 as SQVTM and CDR2 as ANQGSEA. CDR3 length: 17 amino acids. V was clipped by 7 bases and J by 6 bases, with 27 bases between them. In nucleotides, the CDR3 is TGCAGCGCCGGGGTGCCCGGGCCTATCTCTCCGGATGAAAAACTGTTTTTT. Amino acids: CSAGVPGPISPDEKLFF. Together with reference TRBV29-1 and TRBJ1-4, the CDR3 gives the full variable domain: SAVISQKPSRDICQRGTSLTIQCQVDSQVTMMFWYRQQPGQSLTLIATANQGSEATYESGFVIDKFPISRPNLTFSTLTVSNMSPEDSSIYLCSAGVPGPISPDEKLFFGSGTQLSVL.

V gene TRBV27 combines with J gene TRBJ2-7, with D perhaps TRBD1 (6 bases). V dropped 6 bases and J dropped 6 bases, with 12 bases sitting between them. Germline CDR1 reads MNHEY; CDR2 reads SMNVEV (reference sequence). This CDR3 contains 12 residues. The CDR3 region is CASRGAGPEQYF. The CDR3 bases are TGTGCCAGCAGGGGGGCAGGGCCCGAGCAGTACTTC.

The V call is TRBV27, the J call TRBJ1-1, with 10 bases matching TRBD1. CDR3 length: 17 residues. Germline values: CDR1 MNHEY, CDR2 SMNVEV (reference sequence). Unmatched junction bases numbered 15, after V lost 5 bases and J lost 6 bases. CDR3 residues: CASSIKGTGVISSEAFF. CDR3 coding DNA: TGTGCCAGCAGTATAAAAGGGACAGGGGTAATTTCTTCTGAAGCTTTCTTT.

The chain joins TRBV29-1 to TRBJ1-2; 10 nucleotides match TRBD1. The CDR3 extends over 15 amino acids. Unmatched junction bases numbered 5, after V lost 2 bases and J lost 2 bases. Germline V gene data show CDR1 as SQVTM and CDR2 as ANQGSEA. CDR3 in amino acids: CSVEFRQGANYGYTF. CDR3 DNA: TGCAGCGTTGAATTCCGACAGGGGGCGAACTATGGCTACACCTTC.

The chain recombines TRBV9 with TRBJ2-3; perhaps TRBD2 as D (6 bases). V was clipped by 3 bases and J by 0 bases, with 8 bases between them. CDR3 length: 14 amino acids. Germline V CDR1 and CDR2: SGDLS, YYNGEE. Written as DNA, the CDR3 is TGTGCCAGCAGCGGCGGGGCTAGCACAGATACGCAGTATTTT. Its protein is CASSGGASTDTQYF.

The CDR3 protein is CASSLGGNRATDTQYF. CDR3 DNA: TGTGCCAGCAGCTTAGGGGGCAACAGGGCCACAGATACGCAGTATTTT. The chain is built from TRBV7-2 and TRBJ2-3; D might be TRBD1 (6 bases). V lost 1 base to trimming and J lost 2 bases, with 13 bases between them. Per the germline V gene, CDR1 is SGHTA and CDR2 is FQGNSA. The CDR3 totals 16 residues.

This rearrangement joins TRBV7-3 to TRBJ1-1; 7 nucleotides agree with TRBD1. The CDR3 covers 14 residues. J gave up 3 bases and V 4 bases, and 5 bases lay outside the gene matches. Germline lookup yields CDR1 SGHTA and CDR2 FQGTGA. The CDR3 coding sequence is TGTGCCAGCAGCTCCACAGGGGAGGACACTGAAGCTTTCTTT. It translates to CASSSTGEDTEAFF. The whole variable domain, filled in from reference TRBV7-3 and TRBJ1-1, reads GAGVSQTPSNKVTEKGKYVELRCDPISGHTALYWYRQSLGQGPEFLIYFQGTGAADDSGLPNDRFFAVRPEGSVSTLKIQRTERGDSAVYLCASSSTGEDTEAFFGQGTRLTVV.

The chain uses TRBV6-6 and TRBJ2-7; 10 bases align to TRBD2. V trimming: 7 bases; J trimming: 4 bases; junction bases outside the gene matches: 4. The CDR3 is 13 amino acids. CDR1 and CDR2 from the germline V gene are MNHNY and SVGAGI (reference sequence). CDR3 bases: TGTGCCAGCACTCCACTAGCGGGGTACGAGCAGTACTTC. This gives the protein CASTPLAGYEQYF.

V is TRBV6-6 and J is TRBJ2-3, with TRBD2 identical over 7 bases. The CDR3 has 15 amino acids. V shed 6 bases, J shed 2 bases, and the junction held 8 bases outside the gene matches. The V gene's germline CDR1 is MNHNY and CDR2 SVGAGI (reference sequence). This CDR3 reads CASSPGLVLTDTQYF. Here the CDR3 DNA reads TGTGCCAGCAGCCCCGGACTAGTTCTCACAGATACGCAGTATTTT.